This entry lists 11 T cell receptor beta chains sequenced from one sample in a study of cytotoxic CD8 clonotypes in ibrutinib-treated CLL. Generated by immunoSEQ multiplex PCR, the TCRdb table keeps only in-frame clones and is missing some. The profile covers 29,000 or so clones, with around 63% appearing a single time and about 53% taken by the ten largest. The sample consisted of PBMCs, taken after 24 months of ibrutinib treatment. These receptors originate from a human donor with chronic lymphocytic leukemia.

The rearrangement joins TRBV7-9 to TRBJ1-2; no reliable D call. V gave up 5 bases and J gave up 7 bases, with 11 bases separating them. Per germline, CDR1 SEHNR and CDR2 FQNEAQ (reference sequence). The length of the CDR3 is 12 residues. CDR3 sequence (DNA): TGTGCCAGCAGCCGGGATACGTCTGGCTACACCTTC. Protein sequence: CASSRDTSGYTF.

V is TRBV6-4 and J is TRBJ1-2, with TRBD1 matching 7 bases. CDR3 length equals 15 residues. CDR1 is MRHNA and CDR2 is SNTAGT in the germline V gene. V was pared by 5 bases and J by 2 bases, with 8 bases of the junction left unmatched. As DNA, the CDR3 is TGTGCCAGCAGTCCGACAGGGCTAGCGAACTATGGCTACACCTTC. Residues: CASSPTGLANYGYTF.

This clone has more than one count but fewer than ten. The rearrangement joins TRBV30 to TRBJ1-1; possible D gene TRBD1, 6 bases. Trimming left V 7 bases short and J 5 bases short, with 17 bases between. The germline V gene has CDR1 GTSNPN and CDR2 SVGIG (reference sequence). CDR3 length equals 13 residues. The CDR3 region is CAFGVGGRTEAFF. The CDR3 DNA follows: TGTGCCTTCGGGGTAGGGGGGCGGACTGAAGCTTTCTTT.

A single count supports this clone. The rearrangement uses TRBV28 and TRBJ2-7; 7 nucleotides agree with TRBD1. J was trimmed by 4 bases and V by 3 bases; bases with no gene match: 12. This CDR3 is built from 16 residues. Germline loops: CDR1 MDHEN, CDR2 SYDVKM. CDR3 protein: CASSFRGLRQGYEQYF. CDR3 nucleotides: TGTGCCAGCAGTTTTAGGGGGTTGCGACAGGGTTACGAGCAGTACTTC. Filled out from reference TRBV28 and TRBJ2-7, the complete variable domain reads DVKVTQSSRYLVKRTGEKVFLECVQDMDHENMFWYRQDPGLGLRLIYFSYDVKMKEKGDIPEGYSVSREKKERFSLILESASTNQTSMYLCASSFRGLRQGYEQYFGPGTRLTVT.

The chain employs TRBV6-5 and TRBJ2-7; no reliable D call. Trimming removed 6 bases from V and 6 bases from J, with 15 bases in between. Germline CDR1 is MNHEY and CDR2 is SVGAGI. CDR3 size: 13 residues. The CDR3: CASSLRPWGEQYF. The CDR3 bases are TGTGCCAGCAGCCTCCGCCCCTGGGGCGAGCAGTACTTC.

The genes are TRBV5-6 and TRBJ1-1; tentatively, D is TRBD1 (5 bases). There are 15 residues in the CDR3. Germline CDR1 is SGHDT and CDR2 is YYEEEE. With 0 bases removed from V and 10 bases from J, the gap between germline ends came to 19 bases. CDR3 DNA: TGTGCCAGCAGCTTGGAAGGATTCCCAGGGAGAGGAGCTTTCTTT. Amino acids: CASSLEGFPGRGAFF. The entire variable domain, with the rest obtained from reference TRBV5-6 and TRBJ1-1, is as follows: DAGVTQSPTHLIKTRGQQVTLRCSPKSGHDTVSWYQQALGQGPQFIFQYYEEEERQRGNFPDRFSGHQFPNYSSELNVNALLLGDSALYLCASSLEGFPGRGAFFGQGTRLTVV.

This chain links TRBV10-1 with TRBJ2-1, with unresolved D. The germline gives CDR1 WNHNN, CDR2 SYGVQD (reference sequence). Trimming cost V 5 bases and J 5 bases, with 7 bases left between them. This CDR3 comprises 12 residues. CDR3 nucleotide sequence: TGCGCCAGCAGTCATGGGGACAATGAGCAGTTCTTC. It specifies CASSHGDNEQFF.

The V and J genes are TRBV29-1 and TRBJ1-4; D may be TRBD1 (5 bases). Trimming removed 6 bases from V and 8 bases from J, with 22 bases in between. CDR3 length: 15 amino acids. The germline CDR1 and CDR2 sequences are SQVTM and ANQGSEA. CDR3 bases: TGCAGCGTCAAGGGGACCTGGGATACAAAAGAAAAACTGTTTTTT. Translated, it gives CSVKGTWDTKEKLFF.

This clone showed up just a few times. The chain links TRBV5-1 to TRBJ1-2; no clear D gene. The V end lost 5 bases, the J end lost 4 bases, and 9 bases lay between the germline ends. The CDR3 length is 12 residues. The V gene's germline CDR1 is SGHRS and CDR2 YFSETQ. CDR3 region: CASSQARYGYTF. The CDR3 nucleotides read TGCGCCAGCAGTCAGGCCCGCTATGGCTACACCTTC.

This clone was seen more than once but under ten times. The chain uses TRBV7-2 and TRBJ1-2, with 7 bases matching TRBD1. CDR3 length: 16 residues. V was clipped by 5 bases and J by 2 bases; unmatched bases: 11. CDR1 and CDR2 from the germline V gene are SGHTA and FQGNSA. The CDR3 loop is CASSPGGGGGNYGYTF. The CDR3, as DNA: TGTGCCAGCAGCCCAGGGGGAGGAGGAGGCAACTATGGCTACACCTTC.

The V call is TRBV4-1, the J call TRBJ2-2; no definite D call. The length of the CDR3 is 15 residues. Per germline, CDR1 MGHRA and CDR2 YSYEKL. Trimming left V 1 base short and J 0 bases short, with 6 bases between. The CDR3 nucleotides are TGCGCCAGCAGCCAAGTTGGGGCGAACACCGGGGAGCTGTTTTTT. Its protein is CASSQVGANTGELFF.